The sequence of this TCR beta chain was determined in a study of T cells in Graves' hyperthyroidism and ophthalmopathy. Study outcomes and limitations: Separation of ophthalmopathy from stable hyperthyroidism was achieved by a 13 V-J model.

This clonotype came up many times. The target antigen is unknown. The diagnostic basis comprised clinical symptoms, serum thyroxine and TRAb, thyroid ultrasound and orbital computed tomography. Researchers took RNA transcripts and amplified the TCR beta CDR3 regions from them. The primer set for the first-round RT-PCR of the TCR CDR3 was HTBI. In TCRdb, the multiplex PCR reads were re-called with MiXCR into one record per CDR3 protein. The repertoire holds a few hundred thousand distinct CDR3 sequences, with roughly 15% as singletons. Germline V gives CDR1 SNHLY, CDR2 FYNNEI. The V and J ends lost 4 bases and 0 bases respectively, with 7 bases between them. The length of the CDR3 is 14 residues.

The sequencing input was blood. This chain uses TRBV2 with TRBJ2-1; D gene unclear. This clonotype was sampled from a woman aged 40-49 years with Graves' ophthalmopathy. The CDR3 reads CASSVLDSYNEQFF. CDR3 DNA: TGTGCCAGCAGTGTCCTGGACTCCTACAATGAGCAGTTCTTC.